Listed below are T cell receptor beta chains from one sample, sequenced in a study of blood T cell repertoires in COVID-19. Assay: immunoSEQ multiplex PCR; the TCRdb copy retains only in-frame clones and omits some. Of approximately 150,000 clones in the sample, about 81% were seen once. Sequenced sample: peripheral blood. The receptors come from a woman aged 80 or older with acute or convalescent COVID-19. Each CDR3 is given with its conserved first and last residue. Fields, in order: clone size, D gene, V gene, J gene, CDR3 protein, CDR3 DNA. The D gene is left open where the match is weak. Some rows mark clone size as missing; the rest say once, few, many or name a class of expanded clone.

abundance: -
d_gene: -
v_gene: TRBV19
j_gene: TRBJ2-7
CDR3aa: CASSMPGRIYEQYF
CDR3nt: TGTGCCAGTAGTATGCCAGGGAGGATCTACGAGCAGTACTTC

abundance: -
d_gene: TRBD2
v_gene: TRBV13
j_gene: TRBJ2-7
CDR3aa: CASSLGGTSHREQYF
CDR3nt: TGTGCCAGCAGCTTAGGCGGGACTAGCCACCGCGAGCAGTACTTC

abundance: -
d_gene: TRBD1
v_gene: TRBV5-1
j_gene: TRBJ1-6
CDR3aa: CASSRDRANSPLHF
CDR3nt: TGCGCCAGCAGCCGGGACAGGGCTAATTCACCCCTCCACTTT

abundance: once
d_gene: -
v_gene: TRBV14
j_gene: TRBJ2-1
CDR3aa: CASSQVKALRYNEQFF
CDR3nt: TGTGCCAGCAGCCAAGTTAAGGCCCTGCGGTACAATGAGCAGTTCTTC

abundance: -
d_gene: TRBD1
v_gene: TRBV18
j_gene: TRBJ2-7
CDR3aa: CASSLGQGYEQYF
CDR3nt: TGTGCCAGCTCACTCGGACAGGGGTACGAGCAGTACTTC

abundance: -
d_gene: TRBD1
v_gene: TRBV10-2
j_gene: TRBJ1-6
CDR3aa: CASGWDRGDNSPLHF
CDR3nt: TGCGCCAGCGGTTGGGACAGGGGGGATAATTCACCCCTCCACTTT

abundance: -
d_gene: TRBD1
v_gene: TRBV29-1
j_gene: TRBJ1-2
CDR3aa: CSVEDPGQGYGYTF
CDR3nt: TGCAGCGTTGAAGATCCCGGACAGGGCTATGGCTACACCTTC

abundance: -
d_gene: -
v_gene: TRBV7-9
j_gene: TRBJ2-5
CDR3aa: CASSLDGRLQETQYF
CDR3nt: TGTGCCAGCAGCTTAGACGGCAGACTCCAAGAGACCCAGTACTTC

abundance: -
d_gene: TRBD1
v_gene: TRBV11-3
j_gene: TRBJ1-3
CDR3aa: CASSRTGDTGNTIYF
CDR3nt: TGTGCCAGCAGCCGTACAGGGGACACTGGAAACACCATATATTTT

abundance: -
d_gene: TRBD2
v_gene: TRBV7-2
j_gene: TRBJ2-1
CDR3aa: CASSLGDAGGPADEQFF
CDR3nt: TGTGCCAGCAGCTTAGGCGACGCGGGAGGGCCGGCGGATGAGCAGTTCTTC

abundance: -
d_gene: -
v_gene: TRBV7-2
j_gene: TRBJ2-5
CDR3aa: CASSLGAQEQETQYF
CDR3nt: TGTGCCAGCAGCTTAGGGGCCCAGGAACAGGAGACCCAGTACTTC

abundance: -
d_gene: -
v_gene: TRBV4-1
j_gene: TRBJ2-7
CDR3aa: CASSSRGGEQYF
CDR3nt: TGCGCCAGCAGCAGCAGGGGTGGTGAGCAGTACTTC

abundance: -
d_gene: -
v_gene: TRBV29-1
j_gene: TRBJ1-2
CDR3aa: CSVKGGDAYGYTF
CDR3nt: TGCAGCGTTAAAGGCGGGGACGCCTATGGCTACACCTTC

abundance: -
d_gene: TRBD1
v_gene: TRBV19
j_gene: TRBJ2-7
CDR3aa: CASSPDRGVHEQYF
CDR3nt: TGTGCCAGTTCCCCCGACAGGGGGGTCCACGAGCAGTACTTC

abundance: -
d_gene: -
v_gene: TRBV11-2
j_gene: TRBJ2-1
CDR3aa: CASSSNPPGQWRMDEQFF
CDR3nt: TGTGCCAGCAGCTCCAACCCACCGGGACAATGGAGAATGGATGAGCAGTTCTTC

abundance: -
d_gene: TRBD1
v_gene: TRBV29-1
j_gene: TRBJ1-2
CDR3aa: CSVEGRGPDYGYTF
CDR3nt: TGCAGCGTTGAGGGCAGGGGGCCTGATTATGGCTACACCTTC

abundance: -
d_gene: -
v_gene: TRBV18
j_gene: TRBJ2-4
CDR3aa: CASSLRDTENIQYF
CDR3nt: TGTGCCAGCTCACTCCGGGACACCGAAAACATTCAGTACTTC

abundance: -
d_gene: TRBD1
v_gene: TRBV5-1
j_gene: TRBJ2-7
CDR3aa: CASSLAGRGRNEQYF
CDR3nt: TGCGCCAGCAGCTTGGCGGGCAGGGGGCGGAACGAGCAGTACTTC

abundance: -
d_gene: TRBD1
v_gene: TRBV7-2
j_gene: TRBJ2-7
CDR3aa: CASSFIGGPYEQYF
CDR3nt: TGTGCCAGCAGCTTTATAGGGGGCCCCTACGAGCAGTACTTC

abundance: -
d_gene: TRBD1
v_gene: TRBV13
j_gene: TRBJ1-2
CDR3aa: CASSLGGQGAYGYTF
CDR3nt: TGTGCCAGCAGCTTGGGCGGACAGGGAGCCTATGGCTACACCTTC

abundance: few
d_gene: -
v_gene: TRBV3-1/TRBV3-2
j_gene: TRBJ1-1
CDR3aa: CASSPNRNTEAFF
CDR3nt: TGTGCCAGCAGCCCAAACAGGAACACTGAAGCTTTCTTT

abundance: -
d_gene: -
v_gene: TRBV7-2
j_gene: TRBJ1-5
CDR3aa: CASSLDQGQYQPQHF
CDR3nt: TGTGCCAGCAGCTTAGACCAGGGGCAATATCAGCCCCAGCATTTT

abundance: once
d_gene: TRBD2
v_gene: TRBV7-9
j_gene: TRBJ2-2
CDR3aa: CASSFPGLAGGELFF
CDR3nt: TGTGCCAGCAGCTTCCCCGGACTAGCGGGAGGGGAGCTGTTTTTT

abundance: -
d_gene: -
v_gene: TRBV7-2
j_gene: TRBJ1-6
CDR3aa: CASSLLGSGENSPLHF
CDR3nt: TGTGCCAGCAGCTTACTGGGAAGCGGGGAAAATTCACCCCTCCACTTT

abundance: -
d_gene: TRBD2
v_gene: TRBV7-2
j_gene: TRBJ2-7
CDR3aa: CASRLAGGNYEQYF
CDR3nt: TGTGCCAGCAGGTTAGCGGGGGGGAACTACGAGCAGTACTTC

abundance: -
d_gene: TRBD1
v_gene: TRBV6-1
j_gene: TRBJ2-5
CDR3aa: CASSETKTGAGGETQYF
CDR3nt: TGTGCCAGCAGTGAAACCAAGACAGGGGCTGGGGGGGAGACCCAGTACTTC

abundance: few
d_gene: TRBD1
v_gene: TRBV7-2
j_gene: TRBJ1-2
CDR3aa: CASSWGTESLGGYTF
CDR3nt: TGTGCCAGCAGCTGGGGGACAGAGTCCCTTGGTGGCTACACCTTC

abundance: -
d_gene: -
v_gene: TRBV4-3
j_gene: TRBJ2-5
CDR3aa: CASSQDLWGPETQYF
CDR3nt: TGCGCCAGCAGCCAAGATTTGTGGGGGCCGGAGACCCAGTACTTC